The T cell receptor (beta chain) described here comes from a study of follicular helper T cells after annual influenza vaccination (dated by TCRdb to about 2017). In the study overall: After each seasonal influenza vaccination, blood samples were collected on days 0, 7 and 28. Samples from 2013-2014 were cryopreserved, whereas samples from about 2015 were processed immediately after collection. To look at recall of cTfh clones, some subjects were tracked through successive annual vaccinations covering the 2013-2014, 2014-2015 and 2015-2016 seasons. One week after vaccination, a second recruited cohort of eleven to twelve subjects (Table S1) displayed a similar ICOS+CD38+ cTfh response. Six subjects had multi-year samples: four covered two vaccination seasons and two covered three seasons.

Study-wide findings and limitations: A recurrent oligoclonal ICOS+CD38+ cTfh response containing tetramer and AIM influenza-specific clonotypes was recalled by successive annual vaccinations. ICOS+CD38+ cTfh clonality correlated with the frequency of that population, and its change correlated with the change in circulating plasmablast frequency. Productive TCRB sequences were recovered from only roughly 10-22% of analyzed cells, so rare clonotypes could not be sampled. Day 7 ICOS+CD38+ clones were most often found later in ICOS-CD38- cTfh, suggesting that subset may serve as a memory reservoir. When influenza clone enrichment was assessed, the possibility that the much larger non-cTfh compartments were undersampled could not be excluded.

This clone was observed a single time. Its antigen remains undetermined. No base quality values were provided; no much bigger clone lies one nucleotide off. CDR1 DFQATT and CDR2 SNEGSKA are derived from the germline V gene (reference sequence). The V and J ends are trimmed by 3 bases and 9 bases, leaving 9 bases between them. Reading from cysteine to phenylalanine, the CDR3 counts 11 amino acids. CDR3 DNA only is kept here, 33 bases in frame from base 1. Seasonal inactivated influenza vaccine (Fluvarix) was administered to adults, and sorted blood CD4 subsets were tracked by TCRB sequencing before and after vaccination. To be eligible, subjects had to live in the community and must not have received influenza vaccine in the previous 6 months. Reasons for exclusion included contraindications to influenza vaccine, substance abuse, HIV/AIDS, active malignancy, immunomodulatory medication, and active illness such as respiratory infection. At each time point, about 35 to 110 mL of blood was collected. PBMC were isolated using Ficoll-Paque PLUS or SepMate separation. As a non-Tfh comparison subset, CXCR5- memory CD4 T cells were sorted. Before DNA extraction, cell subsets were sorted from PBMC on a BD FACS Aria.

Libraries were built with the immunoSEQ multiplex PCR assay. Adaptive Biotechnologies carried out TCRB amplification, library preparation, sequencing and preliminary bioinformatics at Survey level resolution. The authors' analysis ran thus. In R, clonality was calculated as 1 minus the normalized Shannon entropy, and the Gini index was computed using the R package ineq. The overlap score was defined as the summed counts of shared sequences divided by the total counts of all sequences in both compared samples. Shared-clonotype significance used Fisher's exact test assuming a theoretical repertoire of 10^7 TCRB sequences. Sourced from immuneACCESS, this table was stored by TCRdb with only in-frame sequences that have V and J called. A share of the clones is absent; for the studies checked, an unresolved V gene accounts for under half, and the remainder has no known explanation. The V and J calls and clone size were taken over from that table, and D and trimming were inferred from the DNA. This sample comprises 9,500 to 11,000 clones, about 84% of them detected only once. The ten top clones hold around 0.79% of the sample.

This receptor was obtained from an adult who received the influenza vaccine. Specimen: CXCR5- memory CD4+ T cells sorted from blood, collected 6 weeks after influenza vaccination. The cell subset or site label here, explained by the study, means: CXCR5- memory CD4 T cells. The rearranged segments are TRBV20-1 and TRBJ2-1; possibly the D gene is TRBD1, per 5 matching bases. This receptor has the CDR3 CSASRDSEQFF. The nucleotides read TGCAGTGCTAGCAGGGATAGTGAGCAGTTCTTC.